One and the same sample provided the 18 T cell receptor beta chains below, sequenced in a study of shared clonotypes between healthy human individuals. The protocol was immunoSEQ multiplex PCR, while the TCRdb copy is restricted to in-frame clones and leaves out a portion. The data contain about 2.4 million clones, about 92% of them singletons. The sequenced sample was naive CD4+ T cells sorted from blood. Subset in this sample: CD45RA+ positively selected. These TCRs come from a man aged 18 to 29 in good health.

This clone was picked up one time. J is TRBJ2-7 and V is TRBV11-3; D not resolved. V shed 4 bases and J shed 0 bases, with 16 bases lying between them. The CDR3 is 16 residues long. CDR1 is SGHNT and CDR2 is YENEEA in the germline V gene. CDR3 bases: TGTGCCAGCAGCTCCGGTGGCTATCACGACTCCTACGAGCAGTACTTC. Protein product: CASSSGGYHDSYEQYF.

The CDR3 loop is CASSYPGTTAGELFF. CDR3 DNA: TGTGCCAGCAGCTACCCCGGGACAACTGCCGGGGAGCTGTTTTTT. V usage is TRBV5-6 and J usage is TRBJ2-2, with D perhaps TRBD1 (6 bases). This CDR3 comprises 15 residues. V lost 3 bases, J lost 6 bases, and 15 bases lay in between. Germline CDR1 and CDR2: SGHDT and YYEEEE.

This chain's CDR3 is CASSLSARTEAFF. CDR3 bases: TGTGCCAGCAGTTTATCGGCTCGAACTGAAGCTTTCTTT. The V and J genes are TRBV27 and TRBJ1-1; D is undetermined. The CDR3 contains 13 residues. CDR1 is MNHEY and CDR2 is SMNVEV in the germline V gene (reference sequence). V dropped 0 bases and J dropped 5 bases, with 7 bases sitting between them.

The V call is TRBV5-1, the J call TRBJ2-3; tentative D call: TRBD2 (5 bases). CDR1 SGHRS and CDR2 YFSETQ come from the germline V gene. V shed 5 bases and J shed 4 bases, with 14 bases lying between them. The CDR3 has 14 residues. The CDR3 loop reads CASRDSPGADTQYF. Here the CDR3 DNA reads TGCGCCAGCAGGGACTCCCCCGGGGCAGATACGCAGTATTTT.

As regards this clone: In the same sample, other DNA sequences code for this CDR3. This sequence joins TRBV9 and TRBJ2-1, with unresolved D. The germline V gene encodes CDR1 SGDLS and CDR2 YYNGEE. V shed 4 bases and J shed 1 base, with 15 bases lying between them. The CDR3 runs 16 residues. CDR3 region: CASSPSGGASYNEQFF. CDR3 bases: TGTGCCAGCAGCCCCTCGGGCGGAGCTTCCTACAATGAGCAGTTCTTC.

The DNA of the CDR3 is TGTGCCAGCAGTTACTCCAACACCCCTTATGGCTACACCTTC. Translated: CASSYSNTPYGYTF. The rearrangement links TRBV6-5 to TRBJ1-2, with D unclear. The germline V gene encodes CDR1 MNHEY and CDR2 SVGAGI. Trimming took off 0 bases at V and 5 bases at J, with 10 bases between the two ends. The CDR3 is made up of 14 amino acids.

The rearrangement uses TRBV5-1 and TRBJ2-1, with no clear D. The germline V and J ends were trimmed by 4 bases and 8 bases, with 16 bases remaining between them. Germline V gives CDR1 SGHRS, CDR2 YFSETQ. The CDR3 has 14 amino acids. As DNA, the CDR3 is TGCGCCAGCAGCGACCTCTCGGGCGGCGATGAGCAGTTCTTC. Encoded protein: CASSDLSGGDEQFF.

This chain links TRBV30 with TRBJ1-5; 7 nucleotides match TRBD1. Germline V CDR1 and CDR2: GTSNPN, SVGIG (reference sequence). The ends lost 0 bases at V and 2 bases at J; junction bases unmatched: 7. The CDR3 extends over 16 amino acids. CDR3 nucleotides: TGTGCCTGGAGTGTACCATACGGGACAGGCAATCAGCCCCAGCATTTT. Translated: CAWSVPYGTGNQPQHF. Drawing the rest from reference TRBV30 and TRBJ1-5, the complete variable domain is SQTIHQWPATLVQPVGSPLSLECTVEGTSNPNLYWYRQAAGRGLQLLFYSVGIGQISSEVPQNLSASRPQDRQFILSSKKLLLSDSGFYLCAWSVPYGTGNQPQHFGDGTRLSIL.

This chain uses TRBV29-1 with TRBJ2-7; no firm D call. The V and J ends lost 0 bases and 2 bases respectively, with 11 bases between them. This CDR3 comprises 14 residues. Germline values: CDR1 SQVTM, CDR2 ANQGSEA. This CDR3 is CSVEDFRYPYEQYF. The CDR3 DNA is TGCAGCGTTGAAGATTTCAGGTATCCCTACGAGCAGTACTTC.

The chain has TRBV29-1 and TRBJ1-2, with a tentative D call TRBD1 (5 bases). The CDR3 has 14 amino acids. Germline V gene lookup returns CDR1 SQVTM and CDR2 ANQGSEA. The V end was cut by 6 bases, the J end by 6 bases, with 20 bases between. Written as DNA, the CDR3 is TGCAGCGTGATGACAGCCGGGCATGCTGATGGCTACACCTTC. This gives the protein CSVMTAGHADGYTF.

This chain links TRBV7-9 with TRBJ2-7; maybe TRBD1 (6 bases). V was pared by 10 bases and J by 3 bases, with 13 bases between. This CDR3 region has 12 residues. Germline values: CDR1 SEHNR, CDR2 FQNEAQ (reference sequence). The CDR3: CATQGIVYEQYF. As DNA, the CDR3 is TGTGCCACCCAGGGGATAGTCTACGAGCAGTACTTC.

The chain joins TRBV19 to TRBJ1-4, with 8 bases fitting TRBD1. Trimming removed 9 bases from V and 7 bases from J; junction bases left unmatched: 7. Germline loops: CDR1 LNHDA, CDR2 SQIVND (reference sequence). The CDR3 sequence is 13 residues long. The CDR3 region is CASHRGSREKLFF. For the CDR3, the DNA is TGTGCCAGCCACAGGGGGTCTCGTGAAAAACTGTTTTTT.

In nucleotides, the CDR3 is TGTGCCAGCAGCGAGGACTCGACCCTTTACAATGAGCAGTTCTTC. Translation: CASSEDSTLYNEQFF. J is TRBJ2-1 and V is TRBV5-4, with a tentative D call TRBD2 (5 bases). V gave up 4 bases and J gave up 4 bases, with 15 bases separating them. The germline CDR1 and CDR2 sequences are SGHNT and YYREEE (reference sequence). The CDR3 sequence is 15 residues long. The full variable domain, with the rest looked up from reference TRBV5-4 and TRBJ2-1, is ETGVTQSPTHLIKTRGQQVTLRCSSQSGHNTVSWYQQALGQGPQFIFQYYREEENGRGNFPPRFSGLQFPNYSSELNVNALELDDSALYLCASSEDSTLYNEQFFGPGTRLTVL.

The V gene is TRBV10-2, the J gene TRBJ2-7; tentatively, D is TRBD1 (6 bases). The CDR3 runs to 13 residues. V was trimmed by 3 bases and J by 7 bases, leaving 13 bases between them. The germline V gene encodes CDR1 WSHSY and CDR2 SAAADI. Here the CDR3 DNA reads TGCGCCAGCAGTGATGGGGGACACCAAGAGCAGTACTTC. This translates into CASSDGGHQEQYF.

The chain combines TRBV27 with TRBJ1-2, with 9 bases that match TRBD1. The J segment lost 0 bases and the V segment lost 5 bases, leaving 13 bases of the junction unmatched. Germline V CDR1 and CDR2: MNHEY, SMNVEV (reference sequence). The CDR3 covers 18 residues. As DNA, the CDR3 is TGTGCCAGCAGTGTAACCGGGACAGGGAACGTAGCTAACTATGGCTACACCTTC. Protein product: CASSVTGTGNVANYGYTF.

J is TRBJ1-6 and V is TRBV13, with D possibly TRBD1 on 6 matching bases. The CDR3 spans 17 residues. Trimming took 4 bases from V and 0 from J, leaving 13 bases between them. CDR1 and CDR2 from the germline V gene are PRHDT and FYEKMQ (reference sequence). CDR3 protein: CASSSTGRYSYNSPLHF. CDR3 DNA: TGTGCCAGCAGCTCCACAGGGCGATACTCCTATAATTCACCCCTCCACTTT.

This rearrangement joins TRBV28 to TRBJ1-1, with D possibly TRBD1 on 5 matching bases. V lost 6 bases and J lost 1, with 9 bases in between. Germline CDR1 and CDR2: MDHEN and SYDVKM. This CDR3 is 13 amino acids long. The CDR3: CASRERGNTEAFF. The CDR3, as DNA: TGTGCCAGCAGGGAAAGGGGGAACACTGAAGCTTTCTTT.

This clone appeared once. The genes are TRBV2 and TRBJ2-3, with 9 bases that match TRBD2. Germline trimming cut 8 bases from V and 5 bases from J; bases unmatched to any gene: 8. The CDR3 runs to 14 residues. Germline CDR1 and CDR2: SNHLY and FYNNEI. In nucleotides, the CDR3 is TGTGCCAGCTGCGGGGGGGCCGGGATAGATACGCAGTATTTT. Translated: CASCGGAGIDTQYF.